The rows below give T cell receptor beta chains drawn from one sample of a study of PD-L1 blockade in urothelial cancer. Only in-frame clones appear in the TCRdb table, and some are missing; sequencing was by immunoSEQ multiplex PCR. This sample carries just over 40,000 clones, about 88% of them seen once, and the ten largest clones take approximately 2.4%. Sample: PBMCs, taken around atezolizumab (anti-PD-L1) treatment. The receptors were gathered from a man between 65 and 80 years old with urothelial cancer. Each CDR3 is given with its conserved first and last residue. Each record gives: D gene, J gene, V gene, clone size, CDR3 protein, CDR3 DNA. The D gene is left open where the match is weak. The size entry is marked missing in some rows and otherwise reads once, few, many or a size class.

TRBD1 TRBJ1-1 TRBV15 - CATSRGMTGWDTEAFF TGTGCCACCAGCAGAGGGATGACAGGGTGGGACACTGAAGCTTTCTTT
TRBD1 TRBJ2-2 TRBV19 few CATTTDRGTTLNTGELFF TGTGCCACCACGACGGACAGGGGTACCACTCTGAACACCGGGGAGCTGTTTTTT
TRBD2 TRBJ2-5 TRBV13 - CASSLSLGGRLETQYF TGTGCCAGCAGCTTAAGTTTGGGGGGGAGGTTGGAGACCCAGTACTTC
- TRBJ2-6 TRBV30 - CACPAHTGLTSGANVLTF TGTGCCTGCCCAGCCCACACGGGACTTACCTCTGGGGCCAACGTCCTGACTTTC
TRBD2 TRBJ2-2 TRBV7-9 - CASGWTSGSGTGELFF TGTGCCAGCGGATGGACTAGCGGGAGTGGGACCGGGGAGCTGTTTTTT
TRBD2 TRBJ2-1 TRBV19 - CASSMGRGLADYDEQFF TGTGCCAGTAGTATGGGTCGCGGACTAGCAGACTACGATGAGCAGTTCTTC
- TRBJ1-4 TRBV2 - CASSAERLGGEKLFF TGTGCCAGCAGTGCGGAACGGCTGGGAGGTGAAAAACTGTTTTTT
- TRBJ1-4 TRBV6-6 - CASSFPSGAGDEKLFF TGTGCCAGCAGTTTCCCGAGTGGGGCCGGAGATGAAAAACTGTTTTTT
- TRBJ2-3 TRBV27 - CASSRMGGPSTDTQYF TGTGCCAGCAGTCGGATGGGGGGTCCTAGCACAGATACGCAGTATTTT
- TRBJ2-7 TRBV29-1 - CSVEKAGGTPYEQYF TGCAGCGTTGAAAAGGCAGGAGGAACTCCCTACGAGCAGTACTTC
TRBD2 TRBJ2-1 TRBV11-1 - CASSTGTSGSHNNEQFF TGTGCCAGCAGCACCGGGACTAGCGGGAGCCACAACAATGAGCAGTTCTTC
TRBD1 TRBJ1-1 TRBV5-1 - CASSWDSQNTEAFF TGCGCCAGCAGCTGGGACAGTCAGAACACTGAAGCTTTCTTT
- TRBJ2-3 TRBV15 once CATTVGASTDTQYF TGTGCCACTACCGTGGGCGCTAGCACAGATACGCAGTATTTT
TRBD2 TRBJ2-1 TRBV6-1 - CASRRGLAESGEQFF TGTGCCAGCAGAAGAGGACTAGCGGAGTCTGGAGAGCAGTTCTTC
- TRBJ1-3 TRBV6-5 - CASSYSTVSPGNTIYF TGTGCCAGCAGTTACTCGACAGTCTCACCTGGAAACACCATATATTTT